This T cell receptor beta chain was captured in a study of blood T cell repertoires in COVID-19 (dated by TCRdb to 2018 to 2021). A note on the overall study: Collaborator samples came from the United States, Italy and Spain and covered acute and convalescent phases of COVID-19. Subjects who had been exposed to COVID-19, were actively infected with it, or had recovered from it provided the deeply sampled blood TCRbeta repertoires that made up the dataset. Samples were obtained from the ongoing ImmuneRACE study (first 160 participants) and from over 1,000 subjects provided by 6 global collaborators. Where HLA class I and class II types were available, the types were taken from metadata supplied by the sample provider, not from assay-based typing. The repertoires were released in a freely available public database intended as a resource for research on the immune response to SARS-CoV-2. A de-identified subject ID, COVID-19 status, age in years and sex were almost always included in the sample metadata. The prospective study material was composed of cDNA or gDNA derived from T cells, B-cell-depleted T cells, or PBMCs.

As for this clone: Its antigen remains undetermined. Base qualities are missing; no much larger clone stands one base away.

Summary of the overall study and its limitations: How much clinical and demographic metadata was included differed by source and by participant, and the metadata was provided uncurated.

CDR1 and CDR2 are drawn from the germline V gene (reference sequence): LNHDA, SQIVND. The V end loses 8 bases and the J end loses 1 base, and a stretch of 16 bases separates them. The CDR3 runs 15 residues from the cysteine to the phenylalanine. Only the CDR3 part of the read is kept: 45 bases, read in frame from the first base. Samples from volunteer blood donors who had recovered from COVID-19 were contributed by a second Seattle source. Collaborating institutions collected whole blood in K2EDTA tubes following their own protocols. Collaborator samples were shipped for TCRbeta analysis as frozen whole blood, isolated PBMCs, or DNA extracted from either sample type. TCRbeta CDR3 regions were amplified from genomic DNA using the immunoSEQ Assay, a bias-controlled multiplex PCR. Concerning the study's data processing: The number of nucleated cells in each sample was estimated by amplification of reference gene primers within the assay. To quantify the absolute abundance of each unique TCRbeta CDR3 rearrangement, sequence reads were collapsed and filtered. Productive Simpson clonality was computed per sample as the square root of Simpson's diversity index over productive rearrangements. TCRdb mirrors the immuneACCESS table, restricted to in-frame sequences. Some clones are absent from its copies; in checked studies, under half trace to an unresolved V gene, and the reason for the others is unknown. From that table come the V and J calls and clone size; the DNA was used to work out D and trimming. The sample table shows some 120,000 clones, and approximately 83% are seen once. The top ten clones comprise around 18% of the sample.

The clonotype was recovered from a woman aged 45-65 years who had recovered from COVID-19. Recombination joined TRBV19 with TRBJ2-3, and possibly TRBD1, on 5 matching bases. Sequencing used peripheral blood. The base sequence is TGTGCCAGTGGGGCCCCGAATTATGGCACAGATACGCAGTATTTT. Protein translation: CASGAPNYGTDTQYF.